This T cell receptor (beta chain) was retrieved from a study of T cells after yellow fever vaccination. Trimming removed 1 base from V and 4 bases from J, with 16 bases in between. The CDR3 is made up of 16 amino acids. In germline, CDR1 is LGHNA, CDR2 YSLEER. TCRdb analysed the 5' RACE reads with MiXCR anew, one entry per CDR3 protein. Seen here are hundreds of thousands of distinct CDR3 sequences, under 20% observed once, and the top ten hold roughly a sixth. Study findings and constraints: Subsequent to the booster, the majority of primary-vaccination clones reappeared (about 97% CD4, 88% CD8).

As concerns this clonotype: What it binds is unknown.

This sequence was found in a man younger than 35 who received the YFV17D yellow fever vaccine. The rearrangement links TRBV4-3 to TRBJ1-2; unclear D gene. This sample comprised PBMCs, obtained before the yellow fever booster vaccination. The CDR3 region has the DNA TGCGCCAGCAGCCAAGCCCCGGCAGCAGGAACCTATGGCTACACCTTC. It is translated as CASSQAPAAGTYGYTF.